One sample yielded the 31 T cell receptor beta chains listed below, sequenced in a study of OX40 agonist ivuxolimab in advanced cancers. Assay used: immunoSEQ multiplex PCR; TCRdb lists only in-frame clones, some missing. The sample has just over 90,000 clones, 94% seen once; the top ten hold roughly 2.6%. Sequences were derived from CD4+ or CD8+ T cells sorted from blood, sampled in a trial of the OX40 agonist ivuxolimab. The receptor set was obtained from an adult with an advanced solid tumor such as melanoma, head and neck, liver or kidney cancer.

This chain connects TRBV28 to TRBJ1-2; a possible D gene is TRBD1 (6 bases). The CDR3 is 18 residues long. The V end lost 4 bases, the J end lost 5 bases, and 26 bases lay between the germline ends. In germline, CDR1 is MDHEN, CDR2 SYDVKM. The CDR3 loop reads CASSSWVSPDRRPYGYTF. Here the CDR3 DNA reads TGTGCCAGCAGTTCCTGGGTAAGTCCGGACAGAAGACCGTATGGCTACACCTTC.

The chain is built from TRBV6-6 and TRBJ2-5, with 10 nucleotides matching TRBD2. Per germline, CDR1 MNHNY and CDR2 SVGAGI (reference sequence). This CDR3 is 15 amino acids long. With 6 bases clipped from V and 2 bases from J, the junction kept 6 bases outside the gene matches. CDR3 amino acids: CASSNGLAAQETQYF. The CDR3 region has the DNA TGTGCCAGCAGCAACGGACTAGCGGCTCAAGAGACCCAGTACTTC.

The CDR3, as DNA: TGCGCCAGCAGCTTGTTTTGGGGGCGTGAGCAGTACTTC. It yields the protein CASSLFWGREQYF. The chain carries TRBV5-1 and TRBJ2-7, with D possibly being TRBD1 (6 bases). This CDR3 is 13 amino acids long. Germline assignment: CDR1 SGHRS and CDR2 YFSETQ. The V and J ends lost 1 base and 7 bases respectively, with 12 bases between them.

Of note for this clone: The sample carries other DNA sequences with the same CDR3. In DNA, the CDR3 is TGTGCCAGCAGTTACTCCGGACGGAACACTGAAGCTTTCTTT. Amino acids: CASSYSGRNTEAFF. The chain recombines TRBV6-5 with TRBJ1-1; D not resolved. Germline V gene sequence: CDR1 MNHEY, CDR2 SVGAGI. The CDR3 totals 14 residues. The V gene lost 0 bases and the J gene lost 1 base, with 6 bases spanning the gap.

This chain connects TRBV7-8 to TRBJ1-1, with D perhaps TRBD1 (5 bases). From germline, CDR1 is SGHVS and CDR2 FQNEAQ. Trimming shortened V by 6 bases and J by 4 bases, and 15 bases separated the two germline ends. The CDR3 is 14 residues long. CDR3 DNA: TGTGCCAGCAGGTTAACGGGGCTTGGCACTGAAGCTTTCTTT. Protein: CASRLTGLGTEAFF.

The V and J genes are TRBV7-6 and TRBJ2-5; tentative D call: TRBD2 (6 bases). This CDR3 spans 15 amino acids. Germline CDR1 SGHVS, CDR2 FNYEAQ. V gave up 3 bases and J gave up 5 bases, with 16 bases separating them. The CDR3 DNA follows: TGTGCCAGCAGCTTGGGTAGGGCGGGGCGTGAGACCCAGTACTTC. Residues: CASSLGRAGRETQYF.

The CDR3 coding sequence is TGTGCCAGCAGTAGTACAGAGAGCTACGAGCAGTACTTC. It translates to CASSSTESYEQYF. The chain carries TRBV6-5 and TRBJ2-7; D gene unclear. This CDR3 contains 13 residues. Germline V gives CDR1 MNHEY, CDR2 SVGAGI. Trimming took 5 bases from V and 3 from J, leaving 11 bases between them.

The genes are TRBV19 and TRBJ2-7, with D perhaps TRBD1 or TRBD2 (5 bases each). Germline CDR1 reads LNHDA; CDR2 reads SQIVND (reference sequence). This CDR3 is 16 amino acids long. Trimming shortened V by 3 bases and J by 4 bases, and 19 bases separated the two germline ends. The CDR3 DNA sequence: TGTGCCAGTAGTATTGAGCAGGGACGGCCAACGTACGAGCAGTACTTC. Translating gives CASSIEQGRPTYEQYF.

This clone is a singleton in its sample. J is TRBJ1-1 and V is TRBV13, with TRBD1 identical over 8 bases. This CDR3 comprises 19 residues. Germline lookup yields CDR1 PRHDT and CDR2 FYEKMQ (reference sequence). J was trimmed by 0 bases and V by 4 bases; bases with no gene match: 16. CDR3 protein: CASSSPLDRASSMNTEAFF. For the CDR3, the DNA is TGTGCCAGCAGCTCCCCTTTGGACAGGGCCTCCTCCATGAACACTGAAGCTTTCTTT.

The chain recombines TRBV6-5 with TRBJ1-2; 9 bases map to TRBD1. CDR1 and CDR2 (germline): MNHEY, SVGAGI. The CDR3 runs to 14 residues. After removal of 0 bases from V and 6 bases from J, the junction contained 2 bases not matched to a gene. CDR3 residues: CASSYSGDRDGYTF. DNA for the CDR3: TGTGCCAGCAGTTACTCGGGGGACAGGGATGGCTACACCTTC.

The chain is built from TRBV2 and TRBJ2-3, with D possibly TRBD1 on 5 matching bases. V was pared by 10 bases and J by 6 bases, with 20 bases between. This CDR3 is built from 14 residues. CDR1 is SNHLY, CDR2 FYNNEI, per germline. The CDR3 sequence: CAIPGHSLEDTQYF. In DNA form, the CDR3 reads TGTGCCATCCCAGGACACTCCTTGGAGGATACGCAGTATTTT.

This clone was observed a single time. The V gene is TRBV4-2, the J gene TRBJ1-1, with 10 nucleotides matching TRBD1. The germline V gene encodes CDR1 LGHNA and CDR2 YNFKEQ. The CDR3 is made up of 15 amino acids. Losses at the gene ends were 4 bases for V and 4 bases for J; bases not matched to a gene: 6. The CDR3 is CASSRPGQGLTEAFF. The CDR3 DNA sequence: TGTGCCAGCAGCCGACCGGGACAGGGGCTCACTGAAGCTTTCTTT.

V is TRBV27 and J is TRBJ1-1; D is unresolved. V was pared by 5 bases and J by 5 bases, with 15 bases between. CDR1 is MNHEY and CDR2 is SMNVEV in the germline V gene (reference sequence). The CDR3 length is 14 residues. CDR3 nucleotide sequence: TGTGCCAGCAGTCCAACGGTGGGCGGGACTGAAGCTTTCTTT. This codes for CASSPTVGGTEAFF.

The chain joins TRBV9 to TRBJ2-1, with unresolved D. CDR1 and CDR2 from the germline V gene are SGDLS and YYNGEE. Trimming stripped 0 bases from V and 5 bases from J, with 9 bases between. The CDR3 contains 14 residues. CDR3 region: CASSVGLVDNEQFF. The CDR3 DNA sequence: TGTGCCAGCAGCGTAGGGCTAGTCGACAATGAGCAGTTCTTC.

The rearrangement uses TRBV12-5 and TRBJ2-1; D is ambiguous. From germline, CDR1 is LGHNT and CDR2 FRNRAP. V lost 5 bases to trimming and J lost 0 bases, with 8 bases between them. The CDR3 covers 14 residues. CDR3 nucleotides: TGTGCTAGTGGTCCTGGTGGCTCCTACAATGAGCAGTTCTTC. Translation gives CASGPGGSYNEQFF.

The CDR3 reads CASSPLTGYGKNIQYF. The CDR3 bases are TGTGCCAGCAGCCCGTTGACAGGGTACGGCAAAAACATTCAGTACTTC. J is TRBJ2-4 and V is TRBV7-3; 7 bases agree with TRBD1. The length of the CDR3 is 16 residues. The V and J ends lost 5 bases and 3 bases, in that order; junction bases with no gene match: 10. Per germline, CDR1 SGHTA and CDR2 FQGTGA.

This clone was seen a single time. The CDR3 loop reads CASSEAGTPYNEQFF. For the CDR3, the DNA is TGTGCCAGCAGTGAAGCGGGGACACCCTACAATGAGCAGTTCTTC. The genes are TRBV2 and TRBJ2-1, with D tentatively TRBD1 (6 bases). There are 15 residues in the CDR3. V lost 0 bases, J lost 2 bases, and 8 bases lay in between. Germline V gene lookup returns CDR1 SNHLY and CDR2 FYNNEI.

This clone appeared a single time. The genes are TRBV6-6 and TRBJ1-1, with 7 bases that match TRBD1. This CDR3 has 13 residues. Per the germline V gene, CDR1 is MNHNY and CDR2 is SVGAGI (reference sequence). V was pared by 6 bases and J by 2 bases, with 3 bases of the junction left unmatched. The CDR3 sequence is CASRQGGNTEAFF. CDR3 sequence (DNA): TGTGCCAGCAGACAAGGGGGCAACACTGAAGCTTTCTTT.

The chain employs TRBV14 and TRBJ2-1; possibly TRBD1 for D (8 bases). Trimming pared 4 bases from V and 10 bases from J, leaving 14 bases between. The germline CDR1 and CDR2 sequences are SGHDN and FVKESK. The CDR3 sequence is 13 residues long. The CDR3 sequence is CASSRLQGGEQFF. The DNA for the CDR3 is TGTGCCAGCAGCCGATTACAGGGGGGGGAGCAGTTCTTC.

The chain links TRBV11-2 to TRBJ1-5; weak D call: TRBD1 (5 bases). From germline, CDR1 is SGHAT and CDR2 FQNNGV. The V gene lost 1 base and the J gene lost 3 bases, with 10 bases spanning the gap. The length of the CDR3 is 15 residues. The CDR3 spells CASSLGQGYNQPQHF. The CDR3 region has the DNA TGTGCCAGCAGCTTAGGCCAGGGCTACAATCAGCCCCAGCATTTT.

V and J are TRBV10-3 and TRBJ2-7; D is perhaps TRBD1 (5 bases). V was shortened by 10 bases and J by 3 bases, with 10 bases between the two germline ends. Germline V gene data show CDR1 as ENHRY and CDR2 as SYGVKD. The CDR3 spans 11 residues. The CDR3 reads CATEQGYEQYF. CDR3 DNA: TGTGCCACGGAGCAGGGCTACGAGCAGTACTTC.

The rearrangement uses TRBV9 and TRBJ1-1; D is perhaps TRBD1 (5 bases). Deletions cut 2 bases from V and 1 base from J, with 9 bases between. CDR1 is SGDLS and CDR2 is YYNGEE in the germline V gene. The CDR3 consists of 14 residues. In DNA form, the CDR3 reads TGTGCCAGCAGCGTGACGGGGGGGAACACTGAAGCTTTCTTT. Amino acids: CASSVTGGNTEAFF.

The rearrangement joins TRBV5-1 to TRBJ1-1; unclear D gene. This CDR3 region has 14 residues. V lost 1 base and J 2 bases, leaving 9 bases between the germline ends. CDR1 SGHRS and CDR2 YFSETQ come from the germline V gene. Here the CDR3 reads CASSLYSGNTEAFF. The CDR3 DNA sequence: TGCGCCAGCAGCTTGTATTCTGGTAACACTGAAGCTTTCTTT.

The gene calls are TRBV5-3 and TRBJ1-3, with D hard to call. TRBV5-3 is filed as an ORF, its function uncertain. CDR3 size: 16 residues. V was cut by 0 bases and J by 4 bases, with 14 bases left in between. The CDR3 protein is CARSLVAPKSGNTIYF. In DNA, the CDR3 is TGTGCCAGAAGCTTGGTGGCACCGAAGTCGGGAAACACCATATATTTT.

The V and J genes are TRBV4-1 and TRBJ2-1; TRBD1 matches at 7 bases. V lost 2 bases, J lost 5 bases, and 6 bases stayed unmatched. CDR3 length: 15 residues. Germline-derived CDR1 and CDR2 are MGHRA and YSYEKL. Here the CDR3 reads CASSQRGQTHNEQFF. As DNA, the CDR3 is TGCGCCAGCAGCCAAAGGGGGCAGACCCACAATGAGCAGTTCTTC.

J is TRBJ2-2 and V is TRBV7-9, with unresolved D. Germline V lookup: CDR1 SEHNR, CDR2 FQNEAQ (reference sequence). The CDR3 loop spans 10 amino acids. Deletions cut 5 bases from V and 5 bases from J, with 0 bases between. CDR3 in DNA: TGTGCCAGCAGCACCGGGGAGCTGTTTTTT. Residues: CASSTGELFF.

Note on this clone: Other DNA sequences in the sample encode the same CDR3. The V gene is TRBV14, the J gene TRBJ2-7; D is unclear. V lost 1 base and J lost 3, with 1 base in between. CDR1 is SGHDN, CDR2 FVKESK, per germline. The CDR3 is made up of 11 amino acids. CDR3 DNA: TGTGCCAGCAGCCAAGGCTACGAGCAGTACTTC. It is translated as CASSQGYEQYF.

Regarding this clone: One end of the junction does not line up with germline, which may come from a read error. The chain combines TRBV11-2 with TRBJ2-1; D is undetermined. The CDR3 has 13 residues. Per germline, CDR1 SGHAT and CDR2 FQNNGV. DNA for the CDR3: TGTGCCAGCAGCCCCCCCGGCTACTATGAGCAGTTCTTC. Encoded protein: CASSPPGYYEQFF.

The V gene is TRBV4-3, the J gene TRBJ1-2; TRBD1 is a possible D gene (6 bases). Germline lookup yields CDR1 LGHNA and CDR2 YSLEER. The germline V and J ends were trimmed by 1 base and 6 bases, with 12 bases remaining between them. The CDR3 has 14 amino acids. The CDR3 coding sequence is TGCGCCAGCAGCCAAGCCCGAAACAGGGATGGCTACACCTTC. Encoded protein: CASSQARNRDGYTF.

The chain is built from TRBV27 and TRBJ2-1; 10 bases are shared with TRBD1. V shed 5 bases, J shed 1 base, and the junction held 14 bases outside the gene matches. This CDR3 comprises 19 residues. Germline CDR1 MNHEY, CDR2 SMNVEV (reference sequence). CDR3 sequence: CASSPPDRGHFISYNEQFF. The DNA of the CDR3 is TGTGCCAGCAGTCCCCCCGACAGGGGGCATTTCATTTCCTACAATGAGCAGTTCTTC.

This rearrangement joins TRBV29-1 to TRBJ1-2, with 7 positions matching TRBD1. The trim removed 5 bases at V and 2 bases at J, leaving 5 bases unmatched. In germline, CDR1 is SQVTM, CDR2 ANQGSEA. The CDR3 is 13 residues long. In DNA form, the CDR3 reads TGCAGCGTTTACAGGGGCGGGAACTATGGCTACACCTTC. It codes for CSVYRGGNYGYTF.